These 30 T cell receptor beta chains came from one sample sequenced in a study of type 1 regulatory T cells. Each CDR3 protein gets one entry after TCRdb re-called the reads with MiXCR. The repertoire consists of roughly 46,000 distinct CDR3 sequences, with about 12% occurring once and the leading ten covering just over 8%. These receptors' targets are unknown. Sequenced material: cultured non-Tr1 T cells, either the whole culture or a sorted T cell fraction (not recorded which). These receptors were obtained from a human donor in good health.

With regard to this clonotype: A much larger clone is a single base away; this may be a read error. The chain employs TRBV6-5 and TRBJ1-1; no clear D gene. V was clipped by 6 bases and J by 3 bases, with 14 bases between them. The CDR3 consists of 14 residues. In germline, CDR1 is MNHEY, CDR2 SVGAGI. CDR3 sequence: CASSRRAHDTEAFF. The CDR3 DNA sequence: TGTGCCAGCAGCCGACGGGCCCATGACACTGAAGCTTTCTTT.

The rearrangement uses TRBV7-9 and TRBJ2-1, with 8 bases lining up with TRBD2. The V gene end was trimmed by 4 bases and the J gene end by 11 bases; junction bases not matched to a gene: 16. This CDR3 spans 16 amino acids. Germline CDR1 reads SEHNR; CDR2 reads FQNEAQ (reference sequence). DNA for the CDR3: TGTGCCAGCAGCTCCTACGGATTGGCGGGAGGAATTAAGCAGTTCTTC. As protein: CASSSYGLAGGIKQFF.

In this sample, this clonotype is medium-sized. This chain joins TRBV5-1 and TRBJ2-1, with 7 bases lining up with TRBD1. In germline, CDR1 is SGHRS, CDR2 YFSETQ. This CDR3 comprises 15 residues. V trimming: 2 bases; J trimming: 3 bases; junction bases outside the gene matches: 5. The DNA for the CDR3 is TGCGCCAGCAGCTTATCGGGGACAGACTACAATGAGCAGTTCTTC. Its protein is CASSLSGTDYNEQFF. Supplemented by reference TRBV5-1 and TRBJ2-1, the full variable domain reads KAGVTQTPRYLIKTRGQQVTLSCSPISGHRSVSWYQQTPGQGLQFLFEYFSETQRNKGNFPGRFSGRQFSNSRSEMNVSTLELGDSALYLCASSLSGTDYNEQFFGPGTRLTVL.

The chain has TRBV20-1 and TRBJ2-7; no reliable D call. Trimming left V 6 bases short and J 4 bases short, with 16 bases between. The CDR3 extends over 13 amino acids. The germline V gene encodes CDR1 DFQATT and CDR2 SNEGSKA (reference sequence). CDR3 sequence: CSAPGPPLYEQYF. Here the CDR3 DNA reads TGCAGTGCCCCGGGTCCACCCCTTTACGAGCAGTACTTC.

This chain links TRBV20-1 with TRBJ2-1; D remains unclear. The CDR3 is 12 amino acids. Germline CDR1 is DFQATT and CDR2 is SNEGSKA (reference sequence). The V end was cut by 1 base, the J end by 6 bases, with 7 bases between. CDR3 in amino acids: CSARVLTNEQFF. Written as DNA, the CDR3 is TGCAGTGCTAGAGTGTTAACCAATGAGCAGTTCTTC.

The genes are TRBV12-3 or TRBV12-4 and TRBJ2-2, with a tentative D call TRBD1 (5 bases). CDR3 length: 15 amino acids. Trimming cost V 3 bases and J 7 bases, with 15 bases left between them. CDR3 in amino acids: CASSLGQGGIGELFF. The CDR3, as DNA: TGTGCCAGCAGTTTGGGCCAGGGTGGAATCGGGGAGCTGTTTTTT.

This clonotype was seen at least ten times. The genes are TRBV29-1 and TRBJ2-1; D not certain. Trimming removed 7 bases at V and 1 base at J, with 11 bases between. This CDR3 contains 13 residues. Germline V gene data show CDR1 as SQVTM and CDR2 as ANQGSEA. The DNA for the CDR3 is TGCAGCGGCCAGGTAGGATCCTACAATGAGCAGTTCTTC. It specifies CSGQVGSYNEQFF.

The chain employs TRBV30 and TRBJ2-7; TRBD2 aligns across 7 bases. The CDR3 has 14 amino acids. J was trimmed by 6 bases and V by 2 bases; bases with no gene match: 10. Germline assignment: CDR1 GTSNPN and CDR2 SVGIG (reference sequence). The CDR3, as DNA: TGTGCCTGGAGTAGGTGGGGGGGTTCTTTCGAGCAGTACTTC. It encodes CAWSRWGGSFEQYF.

Points on this clonotype: The junction shows a germline mismatch at one end, possibly a read error. The V gene is TRBV7-9, the J gene TRBJ1-2, with D perhaps TRBD1 (5 bases). The germline V gene encodes CDR1 SEHNR and CDR2 FQNEAQ (reference sequence). The CDR3 is 13 residues long. The CDR3 coding sequence is TGTGCCAACAGCACGCAGGGTCCTTATGGCTACACCTTC. The encoded protein is CANSTQGPYGYTF.

In its sample, this clonotype was seen many times. The chain links TRBV3-1 to TRBJ1-1, with D maybe TRBD1 (5 bases). The CDR3 covers 14 residues. Germline V gives CDR1 LGHDT, CDR2 YNNKEL (reference sequence). Trimming took off 1 base at V and 6 bases at J, with 12 bases between the two ends. As DNA, the CDR3 is TGTGCCAGCAGCCAAGTGTGGGGCCGGGCTGAAGCTTTCTTT. As protein: CASSQVWGRAEAFF.

The rearrangement joins TRBV12-3 or TRBV12-4 to TRBJ1-1; D is ambiguous. This CDR3 is built from 12 residues. V shed 5 bases and J shed 3 bases, with 7 bases lying between them. CDR3 in DNA: TGTGCCAGCAGTCCCCGGGACACTGAAGCTTTCTTT. It translates to CASSPRDTEAFF.

This clonotype was seen repeatedly, ten times or more. This rearrangement joins TRBV5-1 to TRBJ2-1, with 10 positions matching TRBD2. The CDR3 spans 17 residues. Per the germline V gene, CDR1 is SGHRS and CDR2 is YFSETQ. V lost 1 base, J lost 5 bases, and 9 bases stayed unmatched. CDR3 nucleotide sequence: TGCGCCAGCAGCTTGCGGCTAGCGGGAGTGAGAGACAATGAGCAGTTCTTC. This encodes CASSLRLAGVRDNEQFF.

V is TRBV12-3 or TRBV12-4 and J is TRBJ2-1; D possibly corresponds to TRBD2 (6 bases). Deletions cut 6 bases from V and 9 bases from J, with 15 bases between. This CDR3 contains 13 residues. CDR3 residues: CASSPMTRSEQFF. CDR3 sequence (DNA): TGTGCCAGCAGCCCAATGACTAGGTCTGAGCAGTTCTTC.

This clonotype was observed at least ten times. The chain combines TRBV5-1 with TRBJ2-2; 10 nucleotides line up with TRBD2. Germline V gene sequence: CDR1 SGHRS, CDR2 YFSETQ. There are 17 residues in the CDR3. J lost 0 bases, V lost 2 bases, and 4 bases had no gene match. CDR3 DNA sequence: TGCGCCAGCAGCTTAATCGGGACTAGCGCGAACACCGGGGAGCTGTTTTTT. Translated: CASSLIGTSANTGELFF.

This clonotype was counted at least ten times. V is TRBV5-4 and J is TRBJ1-4, with a possible D match to TRBD1 (6 bases). Trimming shortened V by 0 bases and J by 4 bases, and 10 bases separated the two germline ends. Germline lookup yields CDR1 SGHNT and CDR2 YYREEE (reference sequence). This CDR3 spans 15 amino acids. CDR3 nucleotide sequence: TGTGCCAGCAGCTTGGGCGGACAGAATAATGAAAAACTGTTTTTT. Translation: CASSLGGQNNEKLFF.

This clonotype has ten or more counts. This chain uses TRBV24-1 with TRBJ2-1; 10 nucleotides match TRBD2. The CDR3 runs 17 residues. CDR1 KGHDR and CDR2 SFDVKD come from the germline V gene. The ends lost 0 bases at V and 0 bases at J; junction bases unmatched: 1. The CDR3 region has the DNA TGTGCCACCAGTGATTTGGCTAGCGGGAGCTCCTACAATGAGCAGTTCTTC. Translation: CATSDLASGSSYNEQFF.

This clonotype was picked up many times. CDR3 in DNA: TGTGCCAGCAGCTTAAGTTGGTACGAGCAGTACTTC. It is translated as CASSLSWYEQYF. This chain links TRBV7-9 with TRBJ2-7; no clear D. Trimming took 2 bases from V and 4 from J, leaving 6 bases between them. Germline V gives CDR1 SEHNR, CDR2 FQNEAQ (reference sequence). The CDR3 covers 12 residues.

This clonotype has ten or more counts. CDR3 loop: CASSQDTSGRAREYF. The CDR3 DNA follows: TGTGCCAGCAGCCAAGACACTAGCGGGAGGGCCAGGGAGTACTTC. The chain couples TRBV4-2 to TRBJ2-7, with 13 positions matching TRBD2. The germline gives CDR1 LGHNA, CDR2 YNFKEQ. V gave up 0 bases and J gave up 11 bases; unmatched junction bases: 7. The CDR3 runs to 15 residues.

In the case of this clonotype: This clone may be a read error of a much larger clone one base away. The chain uses TRBV24-1 and TRBJ1-1; no clear D. Germline CDR1 and CDR2: KGHDR and SFDVKD. Trimming pared 3 bases from V and 10 bases from J, leaving 11 bases between. The CDR3 runs to 12 residues. The CDR3 nucleotides read TGTGCCACCAGTGATGATCCTGGACCAGCTTTCTTT. The encoded protein is CATSDDPGPAFF.

This clonotype has just a few counts. Sequence at one end of the junction differs from germline and may be a read error. The chain joins TRBV28 to TRBJ2-1; D ambiguous. Germline lookup yields CDR1 MDHEN and CDR2 SYDVKM. The CDR3 extends over 14 amino acids. The DNA for the CDR3 is TGTGCCGGCAGCCCCGCTATTAGGAGAAATGAGCAGTTCTTC. Protein: CAGSPAIRRNEQFF.

V usage is TRBV5-1 and J usage is TRBJ1-2, with a weak D call TRBD1 (5 bases). The CDR3 runs to 13 residues. Trimming left V 2 bases short and J 8 bases short, with 13 bases between. Germline V gene lookup returns CDR1 SGHRS and CDR2 YFSETQ. CDR3 DNA: TGCGCCAGCAGCTTCGACAGAGAGCGAGGCTACACCTTC. Its translation is CASSFDRERGYTF. Drawing the rest from reference TRBV5-1 and TRBJ1-2, the complete variable domain is KAGVTQTPRYLIKTRGQQVTLSCSPISGHRSVSWYQQTPGQGLQFLFEYFSETQRNKGNFPGRFSGRQFSNSRSEMNVSTLELGDSALYLCASSFDRERGYTFGSGTRLTVV.

There are many counts of this clonotype. The J gene is TRBJ2-1, the V gene TRBV19; maybe TRBD2 (6 bases). The CDR3 totals 17 residues. V lost 2 bases to trimming and J lost 9 bases, with 23 bases between them. Germline V gene data show CDR1 as LNHDA and CDR2 as SQIVND (reference sequence). The CDR3: CASSIFSALTREAEQFF. CDR3 DNA sequence: TGTGCCAGTAGTATATTCTCGGCTCTTACTAGGGAGGCTGAGCAGTTCTTC.

This clonotype was seen many times. The chain has TRBV20-1 and TRBJ2-3, with unresolved D. The CDR3 covers 11 residues. Trimming pared 0 bases from V and 7 bases from J, leaving 5 bases between. Germline assignment: CDR1 DFQATT and CDR2 SNEGSKA (reference sequence). The CDR3 DNA follows: TGCAGTGCTAGAGAGGCTAATACGCAGTATTTT. Residues: CSAREANTQYF.

In regard to this clonotype: A far bigger clonotype differs at one base, so this is likely a read error. V is TRBV18 and J is TRBJ2-5; tentatively, D is TRBD1 (5 bases). The CDR3 has 11 amino acids. The germline gives CDR1 KGHSH, CDR2 LQKENI. CDR3: CANSPGETQYF. CDR3 in DNA: TGTGCCAACTCACCAGGGGAGACCCAGTACTTC. Drawing the rest from reference TRBV18 and TRBJ2-5, the complete variable domain is NAGVMQNPRHLVRRRGQEARLRCSPMKGHSHVYWYRQLPEEGLKFMVYLQKENIIDESGMPKERFSAEFPKEGPSILRIQQVVRGDSAAYFCANSPGETQYFGPGTRLLVL.

The chain joins TRBV5-1 to TRBJ2-2; no clear D. The CDR3 runs 13 residues. CDR1 SGHRS and CDR2 YFSETQ come from the germline V gene. Trimming removed 4 bases from V and 4 bases from J, with 8 bases in between. The CDR3: CASSRPGTGELFF. The CDR3 DNA sequence: TGCGCCAGCAGCCGACCCGGCACCGGGGAGCTGTTTTTT.

About this clonotype itself: A much larger clone lies one base from this, so it may be a read error. The chain combines TRBV11-2 with TRBJ2-7, with D possibly TRBD2 on 6 matching bases. The CDR3 totals 15 residues. CDR1 SGHAT and CDR2 FQNNGV come from the germline V gene. CDR3 in amino acids: CTSAAVGLSSGEQYF. DNA for the CDR3: TGTACCAGCGCTGCTGTAGGACTAAGCAGCGGGGAGCAGTACTTC.

The chain has TRBV6-6 and TRBJ2-1, with TRBD2 matching 7 bases. Germline CDR1 and CDR2: MNHNY and SVGAGI (reference sequence). The V gene end was trimmed by 7 bases and the J gene end by 6 bases; junction bases not matched to a gene: 6. The length of the CDR3 is 13 residues. CDR3 loop: CASTRGTGNEQFF. The DNA of the CDR3 is TGTGCCAGCACGCGGGGGACGGGCAATGAGCAGTTCTTC.

This clonotype was seen repeatedly, ten times or more. The chain links TRBV14 to TRBJ1-5; D gene ambiguous. The CDR3 has 15 amino acids. V shed 1 base and J shed 1 base, with 8 bases lying between them. The V gene's germline CDR1 is SGHDN and CDR2 FVKESK. DNA of the CDR3: TGTGCCAGCAGCCAAGTATTTCGAAGCAATCAGCCCCAGCATTTT. Amino acid sequence: CASSQVFRSNQPQHF.

Sample share makes this clonotype medium-sized (0.01 to 0.1%). The V call is TRBV5-1, the J call TRBJ1-5; TRBD1 is a possible D gene (5 bases). In germline, CDR1 is SGHRS, CDR2 YFSETQ. Trimming took 1 base from V and 0 from J, leaving 8 bases between them. The CDR3 length is 15 residues. CDR3 nucleotides: TGCGCCAGCAGCTTGTCGGGGGATAGCAATCAGCCCCAGCATTTT. Translating gives CASSLSGDSNQPQHF.

The table lists this clonotype with many counts. The V and J genes are TRBV18 and TRBJ1-6; D is uncertain. V was trimmed by 3 bases and J by 7 bases, leaving 13 bases between them. Germline V gene sequence: CDR1 KGHSH, CDR2 LQKENI. The CDR3 spans 15 residues. This chain's CDR3 is CASSPGPAGNSPLHF. The CDR3 DNA reads as TGTGCCAGCTCACCCGGGCCCGCGGGGAATTCACCCCTCCACTTT.